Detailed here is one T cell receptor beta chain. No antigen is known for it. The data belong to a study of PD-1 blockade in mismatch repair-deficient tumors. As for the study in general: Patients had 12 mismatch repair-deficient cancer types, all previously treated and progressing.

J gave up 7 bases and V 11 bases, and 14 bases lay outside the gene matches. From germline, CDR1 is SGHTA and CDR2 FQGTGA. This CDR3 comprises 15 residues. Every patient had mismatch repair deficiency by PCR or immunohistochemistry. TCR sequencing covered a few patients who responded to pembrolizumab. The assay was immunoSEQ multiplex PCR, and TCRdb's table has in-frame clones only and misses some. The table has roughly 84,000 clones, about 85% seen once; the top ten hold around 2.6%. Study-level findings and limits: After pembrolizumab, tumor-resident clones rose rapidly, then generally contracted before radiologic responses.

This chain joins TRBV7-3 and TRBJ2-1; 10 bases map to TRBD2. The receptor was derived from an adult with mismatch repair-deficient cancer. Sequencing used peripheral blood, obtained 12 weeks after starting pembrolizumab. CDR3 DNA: TGTGCCTCATCGAGGGCTAGCGGGAGTAGGAATGAGCAGTTCTTC. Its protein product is CASSRASGSRNEQFF.